The rows below give T cell receptor beta chains drawn from one sample of a study of identical twins. TCRdb passed the 5' RACE reads through MiXCR, listing each CDR3 protein once. The data hold 400,000 to 550,000 distinct CDR3 sequences, with about 13% observed a single time. These records were also assigned to another study, of yellow fever vaccine responses in identical twins.

Sample: CD4+ T cells sorted from blood. The source of these receptors is a young woman in good health. CDR3s include the opening cysteine and the closing phenylalanine or tryptophan. The order of the fields is clone size, J gene, D gene, V gene, CDR3 protein, CDR3 DNA. The D gene is left open where the match is weak. Clone size is given for some rows only: seen once, a few or many times, or a class if the clone is expanded.

>-|TRBJ2-1|TRBD2|TRBV29-1
CSGGLATYNEQFF
TGCAGCGGGGGACTAGCGACCTACAATGAGCAGTTCTTC
>many|TRBJ2-7|-|TRBV5-1
CASSLEGTYEQYF
TGCGCCAGCAGCTTGGAGGGGACCTACGAGCAGTACTTC
>-|TRBJ2-3|-|TRBV20-1
CSARASESTDTQYF
TGCAGTGCTAGGGCTAGCGAAAGCACAGATACGCAGTATTTT
>few|TRBJ2-1|TRBD1|TRBV27
CASRPGGLYNEQFF
TGTGCCAGCAGACCAGGGGGTCTATACAATGAGCAGTTCTTC
>few|TRBJ2-7|-|TRBV14
CASSPVAEPYEQYF
TGTGCCAGCAGCCCCGTGGCGGAACCCTACGAGCAGTACTTC
>many|TRBJ2-3|-|TRBV20-1
CSASLLQGTDTQYF
TGCAGTGCTAGCCTACTACAGGGTACAGATACGCAGTATTTT
>many|TRBJ1-5|-|TRBV12-3/TRBV12-4
CASSTGTGPQHF
TGTGCCAGCAGTACAGGTACTGGGCCCCAGCATTTT
>-|TRBJ2-7|TRBD2|TRBV2
CASSEAALAEYEQYF
TGTGCCAGCAGTGAAGCGGCCCTAGCGGAGTACGAGCAGTACTTC
>-|TRBJ2-1|-|TRBV9
CASSLPGKSGEQFF
TGTGCCAGCAGCCTCCCGGGGAAAAGTGGGGAGCAGTTCTTC
>-|TRBJ2-7|TRBD2|TRBV20-1
CSASFGTSYEQYF
TGCAGTGCTAGTTTCGGGACTAGCTACGAGCAGTACTTC
>-|TRBJ2-7|-|TRBV27
CASSPRRDAYEQYF
TGTGCCAGCAGCCCGCGGAGGGACGCCTACGAGCAGTACTTC
>few|TRBJ1-5|-|TRBV19
CASSIPWQPQHF
TGTGCCAGTAGTATTCCCTGGCAGCCCCAGCATTTT
>few|TRBJ2-3|-|TRBV7-2
CASSERGVGPTDTQYF
TGTGCCAGCAGCGAAAGGGGTGTGGGCCCCACAGATACGCAGTATTTT
>many|TRBJ2-7|-|TRBV4-1
CASSHPVGATWEQYF
TGCGCCAGCAGCCACCCCGTAGGGGCTACGTGGGAGCAGTACTTC
>-|TRBJ2-1|-|TRBV2
CASSPLASSYNEQFF
TGTGCCAGCAGCCCACTAGCAAGCTCCTACAATGAGCAGTTCTTC
>few|TRBJ2-7|TRBD2|TRBV2
CASTLAGGQGYEQYF
TGTGCCAGCACTCTAGCGGGGGGGCAGGGCTACGAGCAGTACTTC
>many|TRBJ2-5|-|TRBV28
CASRGDLETQYF
TGTGCCAGCAGGGGGGACCTGGAGACCCAGTACTTC
>few|TRBJ2-4|TRBD2|TRBV7-2
CASSFPLAGGTKNIQYF
TGTGCCAGCAGCTTTCCTCTAGCGGGAGGGACCAAAAACATTCAGTACTTC
>many|TRBJ2-2|-|TRBV6-1
CASSKGRNTGELFF
TGTGCCAGCAGCAAGGGACGGAACACCGGGGAGCTGTTTTTT
>-|TRBJ2-3|TRBD2|TRBV28
CASRPSGLAASTDTQYF
TGTGCCAGCAGACCCTCGGGACTAGCGGCGAGCACAGATACGCAGTATTTT
>many|TRBJ2-7|TRBD2|TRBV11-2
CASRPGLAGTYEQYF
TGTGCCAGCAGGCCGGGACTAGCGGGGACCTACGAGCAGTACTTC
>-|TRBJ2-1|TRBD2|TRBV7-2
CASRTSSGAYNEQFF
TGTGCCAGCAGAACATCTAGCGGAGCCTACAATGAGCAGTTCTTC
>-|TRBJ2-5|TRBD2|TRBV9
CASSVGGGLAGPQETQYF
TGTGCCAGCAGCGTAGGGGGGGGACTAGCGGGGCCCCAAGAGACCCAGTACTTC
>few|TRBJ2-3|TRBD2|TRBV7-9
CASSIGGVTDTQYF
TGTGCCAGCAGCATCGGGGGGGTCACAGATACGCAGTATTTT
>-|TRBJ2-1|TRBD1|TRBV4-3
CASSGQGVAYNEQFF
TGCGCCAGCAGCGGACAGGGGGTCGCCTACAATGAGCAGTTCTTC
>few|TRBJ2-2|TRBD2|TRBV6-5
CASSYSRLGLAGGELFF
TGTGCCAGCAGTTACTCGAGATTGGGACTAGCGGGCGGGGAGCTGTTTTTT
>many|TRBJ2-1|TRBD2|TRBV29-1
CSVEDRTRGNEQFF
TGCAGCGTTGAAGACCGGACTAGAGGCAATGAGCAGTTCTTC
>-|TRBJ1-1|-|TRBV27
CASSLLDINTEAFF
TGTGCCAGCAGTTTATTGGATATTAACACTGAAGCTTTCTTT
>many|TRBJ2-5|-|TRBV29-1
CSVVQLQETQYF
TGCAGCGTTGTACAGCTCCAAGAGACCCAGTACTTC
>-|TRBJ1-5|TRBD1|TRBV7-9
CASSLAGTEYQPQHF
TGTGCCAGCAGCTTAGCGGGGACAGAATATCAGCCCCAGCATTTT
>-|TRBJ2-2|TRBD2|TRBV25-1
CASSEYPRLAGDTGELFF
TGTGCCAGCAGTGAATACCCGCGACTAGCGGGAGACACCGGGGAGCTGTTTTTT
>many|TRBJ2-7|TRBD1|TRBV20-1
CSARDGQGASLARF
TGCAGTGCTAGAGATGGACAGGGGGCTTCGTTAGCCCGCTTC
>few|TRBJ2-1|-|TRBV5-6
CASSATRYNEQFF
TGTGCCAGCAGCGCGACTCGTTACAATGAGCAGTTCTTC
>few|TRBJ1-2|TRBD1|TRBV4-3
CASSQAGTANYGYTF
TGCGCCAGCAGCCAAGCCGGGACAGCTAACTATGGCTACACCTTC
>few|TRBJ2-5|TRBD2|TRBV6-2/TRBV6-3
CASRTSGAETQYF
TGTGCCAGCCGGACTAGCGGCGCAGAGACCCAGTACTTC
>few|TRBJ2-5|TRBD2|TRBV3-1
CASSQASGGYGTQYF
TGTGCCAGCAGCCAAGCTAGCGGGGGATATGGGACCCAGTACTTC
>few|TRBJ2-1|-|TRBV4-2
CASSQEWRVPGSEQFF
TGTGCCAGCAGCCAAGAGTGGCGGGTCCCCGGCTCCGAGCAGTTCTTC
>few|TRBJ1-5|TRBD1|TRBV5-1
CASSLPVGTAYQPQHF
TGCGCCAGCAGCTTACCCGTCGGGACAGCCTATCAGCCCCAGCATTTT
>-|TRBJ2-1|TRBD2|TRBV12-5
CASGFHGTSGSLMAYNEQFF
TGTGCTAGTGGTTTCCACGGGACTAGCGGGAGCCTTATGGCCTACAATGAGCAGTTCTTC
>-|TRBJ2-7|-|TRBV20-1
CSADSSRYYEQYF
TGCAGCGCGGACTCCAGTCGCTACTACGAGCAGTACTTC
>few|TRBJ2-3|-|TRBV19
CASSSAVRGDTQYF
TGTGCCAGTAGTTCCGCCGTCCGGGGGGATACGCAGTATTTT
>many|TRBJ2-1|-|TRBV12-3/TRBV12-4
CASRAREVPHNEQFF
TGTGCCAGCAGAGCTAGGGAGGTCCCTCACAATGAGCAGTTCTTC
>-|TRBJ2-1|TRBD2|TRBV19
CASSSREGTEQFF
TGTGCCAGTAGTAGCCGGGAGGGAACTGAGCAGTTCTTC
>few|TRBJ2-5|-|TRBV3-1
CASSQSSGGSLYF
TGTGCCAGCAGCCAGAGTAGTGGTGGTTCGCTTTACTTC
>few|TRBJ2-1|-|TRBV9
CASTPRGLPPDYNEQFF
TGTGCCAGCACCCCACGCGGGCTTCCTCCCGACTACAATGAGCAGTTCTTC
>-|TRBJ2-7|-|TRBV5-5
CASSLIAAGSYEQYF
TGTGCCAGCAGCTTGATAGCAGCAGGTTCCTACGAGCAGTACTTC
>many|TRBJ2-3|TRBD2|TRBV28
CASSLAGGGVTDTQYF
TGTGCCAGCAGTTTAGCGGGGGGAGGCGTTACAGATACGCAGTATTTT
>-|TRBJ2-5|TRBD2|TRBV7-2
CASSLNSPTSGRGDQYF
TGTGCCAGCAGCTTGAATTCCCCGACTAGCGGGCGGGGGGACCAGTACTTC
>many|TRBJ2-2|-|TRBV3-1
CASSQAGGTGELFF
TGTGCCAGCAGCCAAGCTGGGGGCACCGGGGAGCTGTTTTTT